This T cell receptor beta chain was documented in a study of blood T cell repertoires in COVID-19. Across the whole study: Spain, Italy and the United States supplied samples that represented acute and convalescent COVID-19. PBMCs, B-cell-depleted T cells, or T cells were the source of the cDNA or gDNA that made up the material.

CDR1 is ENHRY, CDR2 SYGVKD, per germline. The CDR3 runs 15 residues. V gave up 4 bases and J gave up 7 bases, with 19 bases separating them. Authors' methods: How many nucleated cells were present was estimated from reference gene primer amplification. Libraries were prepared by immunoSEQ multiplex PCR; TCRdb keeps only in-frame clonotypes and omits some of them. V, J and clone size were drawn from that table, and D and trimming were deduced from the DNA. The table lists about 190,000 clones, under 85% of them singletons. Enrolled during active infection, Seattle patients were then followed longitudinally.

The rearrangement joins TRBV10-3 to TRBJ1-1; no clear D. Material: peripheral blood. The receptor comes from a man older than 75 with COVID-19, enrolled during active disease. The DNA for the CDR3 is TGTGCCATCAGTGGTTTTATTAGCGGCTCCCATGAAGCTTTCTTT. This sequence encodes CAISGFISGSHEAFF.